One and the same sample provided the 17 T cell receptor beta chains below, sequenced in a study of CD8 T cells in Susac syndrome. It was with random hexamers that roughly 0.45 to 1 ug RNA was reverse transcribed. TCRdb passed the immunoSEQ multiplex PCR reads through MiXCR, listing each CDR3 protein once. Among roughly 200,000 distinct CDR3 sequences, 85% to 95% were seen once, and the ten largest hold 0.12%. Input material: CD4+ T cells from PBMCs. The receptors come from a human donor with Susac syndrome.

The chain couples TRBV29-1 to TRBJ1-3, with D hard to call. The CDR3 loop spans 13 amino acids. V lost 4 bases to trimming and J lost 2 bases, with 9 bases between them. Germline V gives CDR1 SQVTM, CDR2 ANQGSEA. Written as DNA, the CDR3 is TGCAGCGTTGGAGACTCGACTGGAAACACCATATATTTT. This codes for CSVGDSTGNTIYF.

CDR3 DNA: TGTGCCAGCAGTTTGCGGGGGGCGCTTAATTCACCCCTCCACTTT. Its translation: CASSLRGALNSPLHF. This sequence joins TRBV12-3 or TRBV12-4 and TRBJ1-6; possibly TRBD1 for D (6 bases). The CDR3 has 15 amino acids. V was cut by 3 bases and J by 6 bases, with 12 bases left in between.

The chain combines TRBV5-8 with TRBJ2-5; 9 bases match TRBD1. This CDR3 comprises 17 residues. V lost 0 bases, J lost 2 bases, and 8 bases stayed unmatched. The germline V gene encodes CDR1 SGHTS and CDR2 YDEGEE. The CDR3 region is CASSLEVGTGTQETQYF. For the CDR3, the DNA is TGTGCCAGCAGCTTGGAGGTGGGGACAGGGACTCAAGAGACCCAGTACTTC.

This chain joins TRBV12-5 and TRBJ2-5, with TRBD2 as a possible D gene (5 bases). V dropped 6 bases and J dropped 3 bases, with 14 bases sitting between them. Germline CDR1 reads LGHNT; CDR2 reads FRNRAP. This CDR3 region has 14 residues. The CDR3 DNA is TGTGCTAGTGGCGATGGACTGTACGAAGAGACCCAGTACTTC. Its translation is CASGDGLYEETQYF. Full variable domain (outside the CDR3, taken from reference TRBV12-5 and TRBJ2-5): DARVTQTPRHKVTEMGQEVTMRCQPILGHNTVFWYRQTMMQGLELLAYFRNRAPLDDSGMPKDRFSAEMPDATLATLKIQPSEPRDSAVYFCASGDGLYEETQYFGPGTRLLVL.

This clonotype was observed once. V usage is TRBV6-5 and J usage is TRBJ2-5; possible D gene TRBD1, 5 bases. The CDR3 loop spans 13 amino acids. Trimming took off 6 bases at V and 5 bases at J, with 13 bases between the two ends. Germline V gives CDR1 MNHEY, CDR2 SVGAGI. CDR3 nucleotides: TGTGCCAGCAGGCCTCGGACATGGGAGACCCAGTACTTC. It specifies CASRPRTWETQYF.

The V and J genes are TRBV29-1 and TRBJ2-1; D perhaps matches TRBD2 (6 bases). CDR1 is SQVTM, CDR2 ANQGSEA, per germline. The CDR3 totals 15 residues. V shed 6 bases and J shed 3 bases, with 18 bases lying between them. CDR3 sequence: CSVSRSASDYNEQFF. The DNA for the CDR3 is TGCAGCGTCAGCCGGTCGGCTAGCGACTACAATGAGCAGTTCTTC.

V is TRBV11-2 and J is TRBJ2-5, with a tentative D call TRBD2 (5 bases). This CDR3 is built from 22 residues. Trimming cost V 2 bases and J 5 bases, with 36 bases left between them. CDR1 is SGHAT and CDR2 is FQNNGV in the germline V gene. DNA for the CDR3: TGTGCCAGCAGCTTAATTCCAGGACTCCAAGTTGTGGCGGGTCGGGCCACCGAGACCCAGTACTTC. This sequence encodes CASSLIPGLQVVAGRATETQYF.

CDR3 region: CASSLTTGGTEAFF. The CDR3 DNA reads as TGCGCCAGCAGCTTGACAACAGGGGGCACTGAAGCTTTCTTT. The chain employs TRBV5-1 and TRBJ1-1, with 8 nucleotides matching TRBD1. The germline V gene encodes CDR1 SGHRS and CDR2 YFSETQ. V shed 1 base and J 4 bases; nucleotides not matched to a gene: 3. The CDR3 length is 14 residues.

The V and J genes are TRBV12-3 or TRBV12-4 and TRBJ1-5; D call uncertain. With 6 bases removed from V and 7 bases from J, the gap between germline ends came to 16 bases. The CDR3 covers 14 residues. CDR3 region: CASSYIWDGQPQHF. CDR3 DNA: TGTGCCAGCAGCTACATCTGGGATGGGCAGCCCCAGCATTTT.

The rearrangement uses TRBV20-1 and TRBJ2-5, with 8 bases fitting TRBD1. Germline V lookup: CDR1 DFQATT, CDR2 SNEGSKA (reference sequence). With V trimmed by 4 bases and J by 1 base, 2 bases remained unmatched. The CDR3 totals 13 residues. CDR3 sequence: CSAIGTGQETQYF. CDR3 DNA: TGCAGTGCTATCGGGACAGGCCAAGAGACCCAGTACTTC.

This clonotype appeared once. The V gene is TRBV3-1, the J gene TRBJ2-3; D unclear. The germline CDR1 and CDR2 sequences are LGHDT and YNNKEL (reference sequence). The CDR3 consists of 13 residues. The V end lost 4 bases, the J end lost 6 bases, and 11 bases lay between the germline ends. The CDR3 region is CASSPHTRDTQYF. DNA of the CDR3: TGTGCCAGCAGCCCCCACACAAGGGATACGCAGTATTTT.

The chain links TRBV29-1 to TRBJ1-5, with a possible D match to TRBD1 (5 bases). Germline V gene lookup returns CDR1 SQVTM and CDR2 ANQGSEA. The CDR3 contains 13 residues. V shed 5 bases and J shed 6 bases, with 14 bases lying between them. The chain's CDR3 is CSVRGSFGQPQHF. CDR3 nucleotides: TGCAGCGTTCGGGGGTCTTTCGGTCAGCCCCAGCATTTT. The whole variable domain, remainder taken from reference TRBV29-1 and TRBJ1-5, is SAVISQKPSRDICQRGTSLTIQCQVDSQVTMMFWYRQQPGQSLTLIATANQGSEATYESGFVIDKFPISRPNLTFSTLTVSNMSPEDSSIYLCSVRGSFGQPQHFGDGTRLSIL.

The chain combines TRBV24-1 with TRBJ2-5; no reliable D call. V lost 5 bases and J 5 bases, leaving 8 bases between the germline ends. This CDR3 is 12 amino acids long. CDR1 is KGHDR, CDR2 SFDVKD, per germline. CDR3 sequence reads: CATSGQTETQYF. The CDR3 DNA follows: TGTGCCACCAGTGGCCAGACGGAGACCCAGTACTTC.

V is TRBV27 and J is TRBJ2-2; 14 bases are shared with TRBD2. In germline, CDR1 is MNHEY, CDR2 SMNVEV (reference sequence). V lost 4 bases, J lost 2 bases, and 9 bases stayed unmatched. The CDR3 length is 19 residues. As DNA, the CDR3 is TGTGCCAGCAGTTCCAGACTAGCGGGGGGGAAAGTCAACACCGGGGAGCTGTTTTTT. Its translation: CASSSRLAGGKVNTGELFF.

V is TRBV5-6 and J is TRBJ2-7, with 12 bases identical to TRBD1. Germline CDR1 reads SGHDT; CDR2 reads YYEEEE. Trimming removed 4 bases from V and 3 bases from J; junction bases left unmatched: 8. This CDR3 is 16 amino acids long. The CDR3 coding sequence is TGTGCCAGCAGCCGGTGGGGGACAGGGGGCCACTACGAGCAGTACTTC. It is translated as CASSRWGTGGHYEQYF.

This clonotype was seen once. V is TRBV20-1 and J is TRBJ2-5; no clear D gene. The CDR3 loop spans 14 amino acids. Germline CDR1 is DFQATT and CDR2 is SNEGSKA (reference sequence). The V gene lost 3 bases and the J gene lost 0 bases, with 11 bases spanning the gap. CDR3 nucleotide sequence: TGCAGTGCTAGGGACCTTTCGGACCAAGAGACCCAGTACTTC. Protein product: CSARDLSDQETQYF.

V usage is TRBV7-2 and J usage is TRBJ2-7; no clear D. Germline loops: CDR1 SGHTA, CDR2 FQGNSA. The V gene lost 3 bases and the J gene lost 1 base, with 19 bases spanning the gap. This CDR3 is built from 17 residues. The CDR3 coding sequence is TGTGCCAGCAGCTTCCGCGACATGGACCGATTATCCTACGAGCAGTACTTC. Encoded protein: CASSFRDMDRLSYEQYF.